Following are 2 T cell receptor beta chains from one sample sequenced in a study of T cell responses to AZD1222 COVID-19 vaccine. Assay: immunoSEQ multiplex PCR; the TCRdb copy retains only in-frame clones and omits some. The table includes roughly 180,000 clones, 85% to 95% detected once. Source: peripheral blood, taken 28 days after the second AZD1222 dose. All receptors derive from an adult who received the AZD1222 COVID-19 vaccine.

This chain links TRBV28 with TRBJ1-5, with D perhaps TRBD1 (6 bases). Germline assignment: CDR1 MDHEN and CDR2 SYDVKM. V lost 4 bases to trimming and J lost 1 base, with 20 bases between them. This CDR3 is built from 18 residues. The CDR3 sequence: CASSSRSGGARSNQPQHF. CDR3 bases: TGTGCCAGCAGTTCCCGCTCGGGGGGGGCGAGGAGCAATCAGCCCCAGCATTTT.

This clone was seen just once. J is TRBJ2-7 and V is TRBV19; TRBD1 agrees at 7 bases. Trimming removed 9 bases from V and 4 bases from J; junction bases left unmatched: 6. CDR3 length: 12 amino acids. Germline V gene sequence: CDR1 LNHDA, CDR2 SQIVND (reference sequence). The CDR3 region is CASRDSPYEQYF. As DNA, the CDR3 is TGTGCCAGCCGGGACAGCCCATACGAGCAGTACTTC.